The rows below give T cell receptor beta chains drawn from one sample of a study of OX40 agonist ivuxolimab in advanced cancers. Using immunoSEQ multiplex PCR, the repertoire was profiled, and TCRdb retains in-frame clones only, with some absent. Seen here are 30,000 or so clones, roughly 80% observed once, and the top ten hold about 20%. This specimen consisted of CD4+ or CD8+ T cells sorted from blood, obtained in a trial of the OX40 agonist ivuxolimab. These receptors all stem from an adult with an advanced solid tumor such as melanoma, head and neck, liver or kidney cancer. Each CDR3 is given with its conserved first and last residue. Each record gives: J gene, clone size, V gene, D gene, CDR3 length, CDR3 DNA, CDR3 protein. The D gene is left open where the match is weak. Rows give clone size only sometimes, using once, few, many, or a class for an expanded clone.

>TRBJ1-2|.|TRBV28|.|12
TGTGCCAGCAGTTTGGGGGGTTATGGCTACACCTTC
CASSLGGYGYTF
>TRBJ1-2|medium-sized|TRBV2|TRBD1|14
TGTGCCAGCAGTGAAGGTGGACAGGGGCATGGCTACACCTTC
CASSEGGQGHGYTF
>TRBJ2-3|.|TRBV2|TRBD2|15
TGTGCCAGCAGACCCCCGGGACTAGCGTCAGATACGCAGTATTTT
CASRPPGLASDTQYF
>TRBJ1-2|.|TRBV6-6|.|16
TGTGCCAGCACCATAGCGGGGGCAGGGAAAGAATATGGCTACACCTTC
CASTIAGAGKEYGYTF
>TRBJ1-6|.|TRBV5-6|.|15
TGTGCCAGCAGCTTTTGGTATCTCGGAAATTCACCCCTCCACTTT
CASSFWYLGNSPLHF
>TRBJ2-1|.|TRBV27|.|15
TGTGCCAGCAGTTCCTTAACAGTCGTCGACAATGAGCAGTTCTTC
CASSSLTVVDNEQFF
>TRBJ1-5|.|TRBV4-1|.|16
TGCGCCAGCAGCCATCCTGCAAGAGGTCTGGGTCAGCCCCAGCATTTT
CASSHPARGLGQPQHF
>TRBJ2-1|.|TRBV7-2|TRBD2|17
TGTGCCAGCAGCTCTAGGGGTAGCGGGAGTTCTTACAATGAGCAGTTCTTC
CASSSRGSGSSYNEQFF
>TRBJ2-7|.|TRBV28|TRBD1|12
TGTGCCAGCAGTGGACAGGTCTACGAGCAGTACTTC
CASSGQVYEQYF
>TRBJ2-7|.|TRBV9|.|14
TGTGCCAGCAGCGTAGCCCCCTCCGCCTACGAGCAGTACTTC
CASSVAPSAYEQYF
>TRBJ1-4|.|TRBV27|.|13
TGTGCCAGCAGTTTTAGGGCTAGGGAAAAACTGTTTTTT
CASSFRAREKLFF
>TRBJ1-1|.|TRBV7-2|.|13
TGTGCCAGCAGGGGGCGCCGAAGGGCTGAAGCTTTCTTT
CASRGRRRAEAFF
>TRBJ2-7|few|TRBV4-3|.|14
TGCGCCAGCAGCCCTTCATCGGGTGGCTACGAGCAGTACTTC
CASSPSSGGYEQYF
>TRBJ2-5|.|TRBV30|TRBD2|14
TGTGCCTGGAGCAGACTAGCGGGGGAAGAGACCCAGTACTTC
CAWSRLAGEETQYF
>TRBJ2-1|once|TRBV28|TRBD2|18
TGTGCCAGCATTCTTTCCGGGACTAGCGGGAGGGGATACAATGAGCAGTTCTTC
CASILSGTSGRGYNEQFF
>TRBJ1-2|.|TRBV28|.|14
TGTGCCAGCGGGGATAAGACAGGAGCTACAGGCTACACCTTC
CASGDKTGATGYTF
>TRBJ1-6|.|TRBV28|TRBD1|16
TGTGCCAGCAGCCCCGGGACAGGGAATTATAATTCACCCCTCCACTTT
CASSPGTGNYNSPLHF
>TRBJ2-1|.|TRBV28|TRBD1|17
TGTGCCAGCAGTACAACGAGGACAGGGGGCTCCAACAATGAGCAGTTCTTC
CASSTTRTGGSNNEQFF
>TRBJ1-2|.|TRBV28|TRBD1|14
TGTGCCAGCAGTGGCAACAGGGGATGGAATGGCTACACCTTC
CASSGNRGWNGYTF
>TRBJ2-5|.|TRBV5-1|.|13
TGCGCCAGCAGCTTGGACACGCAAGAGACCCAGTACTTC
CASSLDTQETQYF
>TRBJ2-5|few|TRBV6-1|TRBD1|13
TGTGCCAGCAGGGGGACAGGGGGCGAGACCCAGTACTTC
CASRGTGGETQYF
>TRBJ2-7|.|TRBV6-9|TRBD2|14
TGTGCCAGCAACTTCGCCCGGGGGGCCTACGAGCAGTACTTC
CASNFARGAYEQYF
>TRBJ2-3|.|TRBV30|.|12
TGTGCCTGGAGTTCCAGCACAGATACGCAGTATTTT
CAWSSSTDTQYF
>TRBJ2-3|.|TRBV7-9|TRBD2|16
TGTGCCAGCAGCTTGCTAGCGGGGGGATACACAGATACGCAGTATTTT
CASSLLAGGYTDTQYF
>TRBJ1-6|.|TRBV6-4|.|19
TGTGCCAGCAGTGAGTATAAGGGGGACCGCCGCTCCTATAATTCACCCCTCCACTTT
CASSEYKGDRRSYNSPLHF
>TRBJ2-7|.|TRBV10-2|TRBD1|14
TGCGCCAGCAGTATCGGGGACAGGGGCAACGAGCAGTACTTC
CASSIGDRGNEQYF
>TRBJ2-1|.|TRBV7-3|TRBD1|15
TGTGCCAGCAGCTCCCGACAGGGGCCCTACAATGAGCAGTTCTTC
CASSSRQGPYNEQFF
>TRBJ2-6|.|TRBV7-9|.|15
TGTGCCAGCAGCAATCCTACGTCGGGGGCCAACGTCCTGACTTTC
CASSNPTSGANVLTF
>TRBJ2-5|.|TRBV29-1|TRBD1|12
TGCAGCGTTGGGACAGGGGACGAGACCCAGTACTTC
CSVGTGDETQYF
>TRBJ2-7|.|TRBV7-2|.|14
TGTGCCAGCAGTTCCGGGACCGGGGCTGGCGAGCAGTACTTT
CASSSGTGAGEQYF
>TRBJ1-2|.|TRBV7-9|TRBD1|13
TGTGCCAGCAGCCGACAGGGGACGGAGGGCTACACCTTC
CASSRQGTEGYTF
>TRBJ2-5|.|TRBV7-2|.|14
TGTGCCAGCAGCTTAGGACGGAGACAAGAGACCCAGTACTTC
CASSLGRRQETQYF
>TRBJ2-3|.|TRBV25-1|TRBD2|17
TGTGCCAGCAGTGAAAGGTCTAGCGGGGGTAGCACAGATACGCAGTATTTT
CASSERSSGGSTDTQYF
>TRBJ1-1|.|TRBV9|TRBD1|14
TGTGCCAGCAGCTCCAACAGGGGTGGCACTGAAGCTTTCTTT
CASSSNRGGTEAFF
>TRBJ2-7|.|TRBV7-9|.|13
TGTGCCAGCAGCTCCTCGGACAGCTACGAGCAGTACTTC
CASSSSDSYEQYF
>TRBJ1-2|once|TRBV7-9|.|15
TGTGCCAGCAGCTCGACAGTGAGCGGAAACTATGGCTACACCTTC
CASSSTVSGNYGYTF
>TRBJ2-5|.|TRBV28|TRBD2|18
TGTGCCAGCAGCTCCGACCCAGAAGCGGGGGGGCCGGAAGAGACCCAGTACTTC
CASSSDPEAGGPEETQYF
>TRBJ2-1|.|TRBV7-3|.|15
TGTGCCAGCAGCTTAGGGACCCCCGGACAAAATGAGCAGTTCTTC
CASSLGTPGQNEQFF
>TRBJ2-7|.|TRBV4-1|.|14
TGCGCCAGCAGCCACGCGGGACTTGCCTCCGAGCAGTACTTC
CASSHAGLASEQYF
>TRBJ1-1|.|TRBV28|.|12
TGTGCCAGCAGTTTAATGGGGATTGAAGCTTTCTTT
CASSLMGIEAFF
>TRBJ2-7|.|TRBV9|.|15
TGTGCCAGCAGCGTAGAACCGACAAGAACCTACGAGCAGTACTTC
CASSVEPTRTYEQYF
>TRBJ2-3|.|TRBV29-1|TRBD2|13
TGCAGCGTTGATGGGGGGGGCACAGATACGCAGTATTTT
CSVDGGGTDTQYF
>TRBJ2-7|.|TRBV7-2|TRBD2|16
TGTGCCAGCAGCTTACTGGGCGGGAGGGGCTCCTACGAGCAGTACTTC
CASSLLGGRGSYEQYF
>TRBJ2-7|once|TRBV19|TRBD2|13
TGTGCCAGTAGTGAGGGACTAGCGGGCGAGCAGTACTTC
CASSEGLAGEQYF
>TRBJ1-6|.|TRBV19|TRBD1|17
TGTGCCAGTAGTATTCTAAGACAGGGGGCGGCTAATTCACCCCTCCACTTT
CASSILRQGAANSPLHF
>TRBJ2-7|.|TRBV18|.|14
TGTGCCAGCTCACCACCAACAATAACCTACGAGCAGTACTTC
CASSPPTITYEQYF
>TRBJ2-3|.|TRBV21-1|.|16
TGTGCCAGCAGCAAAGATCTAGTACCTATCACAGATACGCAGTATTTT
CASSKDLVPITDTQYF
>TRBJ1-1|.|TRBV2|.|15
TGTGCCTCGGCTATAGGGGGGGCGAAGAACACTGAAGCTTTCTTT
CASAIGGAKNTEAFF
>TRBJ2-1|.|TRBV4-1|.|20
TGCGCCAGCAGCAACCGGGCGATAAAAACTGGGTCGAGCTCCTACAATGAGCAGTTCTTC
CASSNRAIKTGSSSYNEQFF
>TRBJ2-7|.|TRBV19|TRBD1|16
TGTGCCAGTAGTATAGTGGGACAGGGAAGGGTCGACGAGCAGTACTTC
CASSIVGQGRVDEQYF
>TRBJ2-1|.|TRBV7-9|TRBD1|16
TGTGCCAGCAGCTTAGAGAAGGGACAGTTCTACAATGAGCAGTTCTTC
CASSLEKGQFYNEQFF
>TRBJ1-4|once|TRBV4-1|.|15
TGCGCCAGCAGCCAAGAGGACAGACTCAATGAAAAACTGTTTTTT
CASSQEDRLNEKLFF
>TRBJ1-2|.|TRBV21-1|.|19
TGTGCCAGCAGCAAAAAATCCCTCCCTTCGACAGCAGTAAACTATGGCTACACCTTC
CASSKKSLPSTAVNYGYTF
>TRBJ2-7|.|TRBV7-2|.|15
TGTGCCAGCAGCTTCGTTTTGGGGGGCCGAGACGAGCAGTACTTC
CASSFVLGGRDEQYF
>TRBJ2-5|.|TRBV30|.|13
TGTGCCTGGAGTTTGGGGGCCCAAGAGACCCAGTACTTC
CAWSLGAQETQYF
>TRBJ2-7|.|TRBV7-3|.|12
TGTGCCAGCAGCAGGACAGCCTGGGAGCAGTACTTC
CASSRTAWEQYF